This T cell receptor beta chain comes out of a study of beta chain features in type 1 diabetes (dated by TCRdb to 2016 to 2019). A note on the overall study: Patients and healthy donors did not differ in mean age, gender distribution, total cell number or subset yield. A total of about 100 million sorted cells were examined across all samples, and RNA yield correlated strongly with the number of cells per subset. Whereas all 30 or so donors provided naive and central memory subsets, regulatory and stem cell-like memory subsets were isolated from just 8 patients and about 8 healthy donors. In the study, TCRB repertoires of sorted circulating CD4+ T cell subsets from recently diagnosed type 1 diabetes patients were compared with those of matched healthy donors. What the research found in general, with its limitations: At VDJ recombination sites, patients with type 1 diabetes made fewer insertions and deleted more nucleotides, a pattern implying thymic rearrangement abnormalities. Naive, central memory and regulatory TCRB repertoires appeared more similar among patients than among healthy donors. Shorter templates might be favored by PCR, yet because patient and control samples were amplified and corrected together, any such skew would affect both groups equally. Because cDNA was sequenced instead of genomic DNA, highly expressing activated cells could be over-represented, though the groups showed no difference in activation or CD3 levels. Only small numbers of individuals were included in the HLA sub-analyses, which left unresolved whether HLA type had any influence on TCRB rearrangement. In all four CD4+ subsets, TCRB CDR3 length was moderately but significantly shorter in type 1 diabetes patients.

As to this clone: This receptor's antigen is unknown. No much larger clonotype is one base removed from it; base qualities were not supplied.

According to the germline V gene, CDR1 reads MNHNS and CDR2 reads SASEGT. Taken from cysteine to phenylalanine, the CDR3 has 14 residues. The read is trimmed to its CDR3 DNA, 42 bases read in frame from base 1. V is cut back by 6 bases and J by 2 bases, with 5 bases in the junction unmatched. The entire isolated RNA was reverse transcribed using the High Capacity cDNA Reverse Transcription Kit, and thus expressed TCRB transcripts were sequenced. Deep immunoSEQ sequencing was applied to naive, central memory and regulatory T cell samples, giving an average of roughly 3.3 million total reads per sample. Sorted cells were lysed in RLT buffer, and RNA was extracted using DNase-treated RNeasy Micro or Mini kits according to cell number. Each cell subset was processed on its own to prevent cross-contamination, while patient and healthy donor samples were processed together. TCRB sequences were amplified from cDNA with the immunoSEQ multiplex PCR, producing 87-bp fragments spanning the CDR3 region. Amplicons were sequenced on the Illumina HiSeq platform. In the authors' own workflow: Synthetic template baselines were used to correct PCR bias computationally, reads within Hamming distance 2 were collapsed together, and singletons that could not be merged were discarded. Reads were aligned against IMGT so that V, D and J genes, CDR3 length and insertions or deletions at six rearrangement sites could be assigned. Within each subset, clonotype counts were normalized to sorted cell number, after which true diversity and Gini coefficients were computed with the tcR R package. Repertoire sharing was quantified using the overlap coefficient calculated on TCRB nucleotide sequences. Out-of-frame TCRB sequences from naive cells were analyzed as a proxy for the pre-selection repertoire. TCRdb holds this immuneACCESS table with in-frame rearrangements only. Some clones are missing; in checked studies, unresolved V genes explain under half, and the rest has no known cause. Clone size and V and J calls were adopted from that table, with D and trimming inferred from the DNA. For this sample there are roughly 730,000 clones; about an eighth appear just once. The ten largest make up roughly 0.022% of the sample.

From each donor, a single peripheral blood sample of 100 to 150 mL on average was drawn into heparinised tubes. A BD FACSAria II was used to sort naive, central memory, regulatory and stem cell-like memory CD4+ T cells with a panel that included CD45RO, CCR7, CD25, CD127, CD95 and CD27. All sorted populations exceeded 95% purity. Right away, PBMCs were isolated by Lymphoprep density gradient centrifugation and were stained directly, with no culture step. Samples were stained and sorted in pairs, with one healthy donor and one patient per experiment, so that batch effects were minimized. The clonotype comes from a man between 18 and 29 years old with type 1 diabetes. The sequenced sample was naive CD4+ T cells from blood. According to the study, the label for this sample's cell subset or site signals: true naive CD4+ T cells. The sequence links TRBV6-1 to TRBJ2-5; TRBD1 matches 8 bases in the middle. The CDR3 region reads CASSSNRGQETQYF. The sequence in DNA is TGTGCCAGCAGCTCAAACAGGGGGCAAGAGACCCAGTACTTC.